This T cell receptor beta chain was obtained from a study of beta chain features in type 1 diabetes. Study in general: There was similarity between patients and healthy donors in age, gender and cell yields.

Findings of the study overall: The study found fewer insertions and more deletions at VDJ junctions in type 1 diabetes patients. Within each of all four CD4+ subsets, Type 1 diabetes patients had TCRB CDR3s that were moderately but significantly shorter. The influence of HLA type on TCRB rearrangement stayed undetermined.

This clone was seen more than once but under ten times. As yet, its antigen is unknown. Purities over 98% were achieved in all sorted populations. The investigators reverse transcribed all of the isolated RNA, so they sequenced expressed TCRB transcripts. The repertoire was sequenced with immunoSEQ multiplex PCR; TCRdb's copy has only in-frame clones and lacks some. This table holds some 350,000 clones, 9.5% to 10% found once. The material sequenced was central memory CD4+ T cells from blood. This receptor was identified in a man aged 25-45 years with type 1 diabetes.

Here the CDR3 reads CASSFERGGETQYF. CDR3 nucleotides: TGTGCCAGCAGCTTTGAGCGAGGAGGGGAGACCCAGTACTTC. This rearrangement joins TRBV5-8 to TRBJ2-5; possible D gene TRBD2, 6 bases. Germline V gene lookup returns CDR1 SGHTS and CDR2 YDEGEE. The length of the CDR3 is 14 residues. V was pared by 2 bases and J by 5 bases, with 13 bases between.